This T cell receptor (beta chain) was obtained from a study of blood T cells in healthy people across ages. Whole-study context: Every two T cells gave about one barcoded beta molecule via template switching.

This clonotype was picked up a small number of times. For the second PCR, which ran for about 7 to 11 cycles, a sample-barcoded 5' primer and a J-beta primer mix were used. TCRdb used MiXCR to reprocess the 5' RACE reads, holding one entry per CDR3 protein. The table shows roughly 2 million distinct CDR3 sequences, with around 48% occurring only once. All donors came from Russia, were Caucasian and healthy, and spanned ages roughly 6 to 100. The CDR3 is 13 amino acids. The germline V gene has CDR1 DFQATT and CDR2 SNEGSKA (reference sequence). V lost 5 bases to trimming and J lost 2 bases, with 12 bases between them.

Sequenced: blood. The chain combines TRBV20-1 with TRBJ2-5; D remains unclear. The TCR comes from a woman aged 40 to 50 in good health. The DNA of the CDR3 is TGCAGTGCTCCTGGACGGTTACAAGAGACCCAGTACTTC. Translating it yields CSAPGRLQETQYF.